This TCR beta chain was documented in a study of blood T cells in healthy people across ages. Study-wide background: With template switching, about one barcoded beta molecule was captured per two T cells. Study-level results: Total diversity from one million sequenced T cells was likely underestimated. Correlation between TCR beta diversity and naive T cell percentage was strong.

The total RNA that was extracted per sample amounted to at least 5 micrograms. Trimming took 7 bases from V and 3 from J; bases not matched to a gene: 13. CDR3 length: 16 residues. The V gene's germline CDR1 is MNHEY and CDR2 SVGAGI. Comment on this clonotype: Its antigen is unidentified.

Together with a sample-barcoded 5' primer, a J-beta primer mix was included in a second PCR lasting about 7 to 12 cycles. Using its own MiXCR run on the 5' RACE reads, TCRdb lists one record per CDR3 protein. The profile shows about 1.8 million distinct CDR3 sequences, 49% of them singletons. Sequences were obtained from blood. This TCR came from a middle-aged woman in good health. This chain links TRBV6-5 with TRBJ2-7; 9 bases are a match to TRBD1. CDR3 amino acids: CASTLTGTGLGYEQYF. CDR3 nucleotide sequence: TGTGCCAGCACCCTTACGGGGACAGGGTTGGGCTACGAGCAGTACTTC.